This section outlines one T cell receptor beta chain sequence together with its context. This CDR3 has 15 amino acids. Germline V gives CDR1 SGHRS, CDR2 YFSETQ. V was cut by 3 bases and J by 1 base, with 13 bases left in between. RNA, at about 0.45 to 1 ug, was reverse transcribed with random hexamers. TCR beta CDR3 was amplified by immunoSEQ covering 54 Vbeta and 13 Jbeta. TCRdb reprocessed the immunoSEQ multiplex PCR reads with MiXCR, giving one entry per CDR3 protein. The sample comprises roughly 200,000 distinct CDR3 sequences, 85% to 95% of which are singletons, and approximately 0.098% rests with the top ten. The sample is drawn from a study of CD8 T cells in Susac syndrome. TCR beta was sequenced from blood CD8+ and CD4+ T cells.

The V gene is TRBV5-1, the J gene TRBJ2-5; D may be TRBD1 (6 bases). The sequence derives from a human donor in good health. Sequences were obtained from CD4+ T cells from PBMCs. DNA of the CDR3: TGCGCCAGCAGCTCCTTACAGGGAGCCCAAGAGACCCAGTACTTC. Translating it yields CASSSLQGAQETQYF.